This TCR beta chain was sequenced during a study of memory CD8 T cells in hepatitis C reinfection. Study overall: After reinfection, a couple of primary-infection resolvers became chronically infected. A positive HCV RNA test after two negatives ≥60 days apart defined reinfection.

Notes on this clone: As yet, its antigen is unknown.

Regarding time point: peak reinfection, 3 to 8 weeks after reinfection detection. Sorted cells were sequenced directly ex vivo without any in vitro expansion. Total naive CD8 T cells were sorted as viable CD3+ CD8+ CD45RO- cells from two donors. Only in-frame clones appear in the TCRdb table, and some are missing; sequencing was by immunoSEQ multiplex PCR. This sample has 44,000 or so clones; around 87% occur once, and the top ten carry under 1.5%. Findings and limits, study-wide: Roughly 5 donors were too few for definitive public clonotype conclusions.

V was pared by 1 base and J by 4 bases, with 13 bases between. CDR1 and CDR2 from the germline V gene are SGHAT and FQNNGV. The CDR3 is made up of 15 amino acids. The clonotype was recovered from a young man with hepatitis C virus infection. Sequencing was carried out using naive CD8+ T cells sorted from blood. The chain uses TRBV11-2 and TRBJ2-5, with TRBD2 as a possible D gene (6 bases). In DNA form, the CDR3 reads TGTGCCAGCAGCTTAGCTCGGGAGCTTGGAGAGACCCAGTACTTC. Residues: CASSLARELGETQYF.